Following are 32 T cell receptor beta chains from one sample sequenced in a study of a mutant IDH1 vaccine in newly diagnosed glioma. Time point of the sample: baseline, week 1 (first vaccination visit). The sample's treatment: pre-vaccination baseline after standard-of-care therapy. Assay used: immunoSEQ multiplex PCR; TCRdb lists only in-frame clones, some missing. The sample holds about 92,000 clones, about 80% seen once. The material was PBMCs, obtained from a glioma patient treated with radiotherapy, temozolomide or both. The receptors derive from a woman aged 50 to 65 with glioma.

The rearrangement uses TRBV5-1 and TRBJ1-3, with 11 positions matching TRBD1. The J segment lost 4 bases and the V segment lost 4 bases, leaving 7 bases of the junction unmatched. Germline V gene lookup returns CDR1 SGHRS and CDR2 YFSETQ. The CDR3 is 16 amino acids. The CDR3 nucleotides are TGCGCCAGCAGCATGCAGGGACAGGGGGAAGGAAACACCATATATTTT. The encoded protein is CASSMQGQGEGNTIYF.

V is TRBV15 and J is TRBJ2-7, with TRBD1 matching over 8 bases. Trimming removed 0 bases from V and 3 bases from J; junction bases left unmatched: 7. The CDR3 is made up of 16 amino acids. CDR1 and CDR2 (germline): LNHNV, YYDKDF (reference sequence). CDR3 DNA: TGTGCCACCAGCAGAGATCTAACAGGGGGTAACTACGAGCAGTACTTC. It encodes CATSRDLTGGNYEQYF.

V is TRBV30 and J is TRBJ1-6, with a possible D match to TRBD1 (6 bases). There are 18 residues in the CDR3. V was cut by 0 bases and J by 0 bases, with 15 bases left in between. Germline-derived CDR1 and CDR2 are GTSNPN and SVGIG (reference sequence). CDR3 amino acids: CAWSVQKGGSSYNSPLHF. CDR3 DNA sequence: TGTGCCTGGAGTGTACAAAAGGGGGGAAGCTCCTATAATTCACCCCTCCACTTT.

The gene calls are TRBV9 and TRBJ2-1, with 12 nucleotides matching TRBD2. J was trimmed by 6 bases and V by 4 bases; bases with no gene match: 5. Germline V gene data show CDR1 as SGDLS and CDR2 as YYNGEE. The CDR3 is 15 residues long. Here the CDR3 DNA reads TGTGCCAGCAGCTCACGACTAGCGGGGGTCAATGAGCAGTTCTTC. Translation: CASSSRLAGVNEQFF.

This clone was found a few times. V and J are TRBV6-1 and TRBJ1-4, with D unresolved. Trimming took 3 bases from V and 5 from J, leaving 10 bases between them. The CDR3 extends over 14 amino acids. The V gene's germline CDR1 is MNHNS and CDR2 SASEGT. The CDR3 sequence: CASSDYGQNEKLFF. The CDR3, as DNA: TGTGCCAGCAGTGATTACGGGCAAAATGAAAAACTGTTTTTT.

The rearrangement uses TRBV18 and TRBJ2-5, with D uncertain. The CDR3 runs to 13 residues. V gave up 3 bases and J gave up 2 bases, with 7 bases separating them. CDR1 KGHSH and CDR2 LQKENI come from the germline V gene. The CDR3 spells CASSPGSQETQYF. In nucleotides, the CDR3 is TGTGCCAGCTCACCGGGAAGTCAAGAGACCCAGTACTTC. The full variable domain, completed using reference TRBV18 and TRBJ2-5, is NAGVMQNPRHLVRRRGQEARLRCSPMKGHSHVYWYRQLPEEGLKFMVYLQKENIIDESGMPKERFSAEFPKEGPSILRIQQVVRGDSAAYFCASSPGSQETQYFGPGTRLLVL.

The chain has TRBV15 and TRBJ2-1; TRBD2 matches at 7 bases. The CDR3 length is 14 residues. J gave up 0 bases and V 8 bases, and 4 bases lay outside the gene matches. The germline V gene has CDR1 LNHNV and CDR2 YYDKDF (reference sequence). This CDR3 is CATGGGSSYNEQFF. The DNA for the CDR3 is TGTGCCACCGGCGGCGGGAGCTCCTACAATGAGCAGTTCTTC.

This clone was counted a single time. This chain uses TRBV9 with TRBJ2-2, with D hard to call. Germline V lookup: CDR1 SGDLS, CDR2 YYNGEE. The V gene lost 0 bases and the J gene lost 8 bases, with 5 bases spanning the gap. The CDR3 spans 12 residues. The CDR3 DNA sequence: TGTGCCAGCAGCGTAGTAAGGGGGGAGCTGTTTTTT. Its translation is CASSVVRGELFF.

This sequence joins TRBV7-6 and TRBJ1-1; 8 bases fit TRBD1. The trim removed 5 bases at V and 8 bases at J, leaving 4 bases unmatched. Per germline, CDR1 SGHVS and CDR2 FNYEAQ. This CDR3 comprises 12 residues. For the CDR3, the DNA is TGTGCCAGCAGCAACCGGGACAGGGAAGCTTTCTTT. This encodes CASSNRDREAFF.

V and J are TRBV14 and TRBJ1-2; the D gene is possibly TRBD1 (5 bases). Germline CDR1 reads SGHDN; CDR2 reads FVKESK. Trimming pared 2 bases from V and 2 bases from J, leaving 12 bases between. The CDR3 length is 15 residues. CDR3: CASSQYGTANYGYTF. CDR3 DNA sequence: TGTGCCAGCAGCCAATACGGGACCGCCAACTATGGCTACACCTTC.

This clone occurred a few times. V usage is TRBV23-1 and J usage is TRBJ1-1; D not certain. TRBV23-1 belongs to the ORF category, with a function that is uncertain. Trimming cost V 0 bases and J 1 base, with 27 bases left between them. CDR3 length: 21 amino acids. CDR3 in amino acids: CASSQSGKCVTHQTRNTEAFF. The CDR3 DNA sequence: TGCGCCAGCAGTCAATCGGGAAAGTGTGTCACCCACCAAACTAGGAACACTGAAGCTTTCTTT.

The rearrangement joins TRBV18 to TRBJ1-1, with 8 bases that match TRBD1. This CDR3 comprises 13 residues. The trim removed 5 bases at V and 9 bases at J, leaving 8 bases unmatched. Per germline, CDR1 KGHSH and CDR2 LQKENI. CDR3 amino acids: CASSSQGQGQAFF. DNA of the CDR3: TGTGCCAGCTCATCACAAGGACAGGGACAAGCTTTCTTT.

This sequence joins TRBV6-1 and TRBJ1-6; 9 positions agree with TRBD1. This CDR3 is 17 amino acids long. Germline V gene lookup returns CDR1 MNHNS and CDR2 SASEGT. V shed 0 bases, J shed 6 bases, and the junction held 6 bases outside the gene matches. CDR3 in amino acids: CASSEALGQGPNSPLHF. The CDR3 bases are TGTGCCAGCAGTGAAGCCTTAGGACAGGGGCCTAATTCACCCCTCCACTTT.

This sequence joins TRBV19 and TRBJ1-1, with D uncertain. CDR1 is LNHDA and CDR2 is SQIVND in the germline V gene (reference sequence). The CDR3 is 14 residues long. The V end lost 5 bases, the J end lost 1 base, and 11 bases lay between the germline ends. The CDR3 protein is CASSSPGRNTEAFF. CDR3 sequence (DNA): TGTGCCAGTAGTTCCCCGGGGAGGAACACTGAAGCTTTCTTT.

This sequence joins TRBV2 and TRBJ1-2; TRBD1 agrees at 12 bases. This CDR3 is built from 15 residues. Germline lookup yields CDR1 SNHLY and CDR2 FYNNEI. V shed 4 bases and J 7 bases; nucleotides not matched to a gene: 7. The DNA for the CDR3 is TGTGCCAGCAGTGTAGGAGGGACAGGGGGCGGTGGCTACACCTTC. Translation gives CASSVGGTGGGGYTF.

The V and J genes are TRBV27 and TRBJ2-6; TRBD2 is a possible D gene (7 bases). Germline CDR1 reads MNHEY; CDR2 reads SMNVEV (reference sequence). V was shortened by 9 bases and J by 0 bases, with 18 bases between the two germline ends. The CDR3 extends over 17 amino acids. This chain's CDR3 is CASSRRGAGSGANVLTF. In DNA form, the CDR3 reads TGTGCCAGTTCCCGACGGGGGGCGGGCTCTGGGGCCAACGTCCTGACTTTC.

Turning to this clone: One end of the junction is discordant with germline, which a read error may explain. J is TRBJ1-3 and V is TRBV6-1; D gene ambiguous. The CDR3 length is 11 residues. Germline assignment: CDR1 MNHNS and CDR2 SASEGT. CDR3 residues: CASSELGGGDF. The CDR3, as DNA: TGTGCCAGCAGTGAACTTGGCGGCGGTGATTTT.

The rearrangement links TRBV27 to TRBJ2-5; D not resolved. V shed 2 bases and J shed 2 bases, with 18 bases lying between them. This CDR3 comprises 17 residues. Germline V gene sequence: CDR1 MNHEY, CDR2 SMNVEV (reference sequence). In DNA, the CDR3 is TGTGCCAGCAGTTTACAAGGACCCCTTATGGGTCAAGAGACCCAGTACTTC. Its translation: CASSLQGPLMGQETQYF.

The sample holds a few counts of this clone. The chain carries TRBV10-3 and TRBJ1-1, with D maybe TRBD1 (5 bases). Germline V gene data show CDR1 as ENHRY and CDR2 as SYGVKD. This CDR3 comprises 11 residues. V dropped 5 bases and J dropped 10 bases, with 11 bases sitting between them. CDR3 in DNA: TGTGCCATCAGTACGGGGGAGAGAGCTTTCTTT. It encodes CAISTGERAFF.

V gene TRBV7-2 combines with J gene TRBJ1-2; no firm D call. CDR3 length equals 15 residues. Trimming removed 1 base at V and 1 base at J, with 10 bases between. Germline values: CDR1 SGHTA, CDR2 FQGNSA. CDR3 amino acids: CASSLVGPGNYGYTF. CDR3 nucleotide sequence: TGTGCCAGCAGCTTAGTCGGTCCCGGTAACTATGGCTACACCTTC.

The V call is TRBV6-1, the J call TRBJ2-3, with 7 bases lining up with TRBD2. This CDR3 spans 14 amino acids. Germline V lookup: CDR1 MNHNS, CDR2 SASEGT. V lost 9 bases, J lost 1 base, and 7 bases stayed unmatched. The CDR3: CASRVGGGTDTQYF. The CDR3 region has the DNA TGTGCCAGTCGTGTGGGGGGGGGCACAGATACGCAGTATTTT.

Notes on this clone: The identical CDR3 is also encoded by other nucleotide sequences in the sample. V is TRBV4-1 and J is TRBJ2-5; D possibly uses TRBD1 or TRBD2 (5 bases each). The CDR3 runs to 17 residues. The germline gives CDR1 MGHRA, CDR2 YSYEKL. Trimming took off 2 bases at V and 4 bases at J, with 20 bases between the two ends. CDR3 sequence (DNA): TGCGCCAGCAGCCAAATCTTCCAGGGAGACGGTCGAGAGACCCAGTACTTC. Translation gives CASSQIFQGDGRETQYF.

The chain combines TRBV6-6 with TRBJ1-2, with D unresolved. The V end lost 4 bases, the J end lost 8 bases, and 14 bases lay between the germline ends. Germline lookup yields CDR1 MNHNY and CDR2 SVGAGI (reference sequence). This CDR3 comprises 13 residues. The DNA of the CDR3 is TGTGCCAGCAGTTCCCCGATGCTCATCGGCTACACCTTC. It encodes CASSSPMLIGYTF.

In this sample, this clone turned up a few times. The V call is TRBV29-1, the J call TRBJ1-6, with D uncertain. Per the germline V gene, CDR1 is SQVTM and CDR2 is ANQGSEA. The CDR3 contains 13 residues. Trimming removed 4 bases from V and 7 bases from J, with 11 bases in between. The DNA for the CDR3 is TGCAGCGTTGCACAAGAGTTGAATTCACCCCTCCACTTT. As protein: CSVAQELNSPLHF.

With regard to this clone: This sample also contains other DNA sequences that code for the same CDR3. The rearrangement joins TRBV9 to TRBJ1-2; D unclear. Trimming pared 0 bases from V and 4 bases from J, leaving 4 bases between. The CDR3 is 12 amino acids. Germline V gene lookup returns CDR1 SGDLS and CDR2 YYNGEE. The CDR3 coding sequence is TGTGCCAGCAGCGTAGAGGGCTATGGCTACACCTTC. This sequence encodes CASSVEGYGYTF.

This chain connects TRBV4-1 to TRBJ1-4; 7 positions agree with TRBD1. J lost 4 bases, V lost 2 bases, and 4 bases had no gene match. The CDR3 runs to 15 residues. Germline values: CDR1 MGHRA, CDR2 YSYEKL. CDR3 DNA sequence: TGCGCCAGCAGCCAACCTGACAGGGTTAATGAAAAACTGTTTTTT. Translating it yields CASSQPDRVNEKLFF.

This chain connects TRBV19 to TRBJ2-5; 8 bases agree with TRBD1. The CDR3 runs 14 residues. The germline V gene encodes CDR1 LNHDA and CDR2 SQIVND (reference sequence). V was clipped by 2 bases and J by 4 bases; unmatched bases: 3. CDR3 DNA sequence: TGTGCCAGTAGTATATCCGGGACAGGAGAGACCCAGTACTTC. Translation gives CASSISGTGETQYF.

The chain joins TRBV6-5 to TRBJ2-7; 9 nucleotides align to TRBD1. The length of the CDR3 is 13 residues. Looked up from germline, CDR1 is MNHEY and CDR2 is SVGAGI. J lost 9 bases, V lost 2 bases, and 5 bases had no gene match. The CDR3 DNA is TGTGCCAGCAGTTACGCTACAGGGGGCGGGCAGTACTTC. Protein: CASSYATGGGQYF.

The J gene is TRBJ2-3, the V gene TRBV10-2, with 9 bases matching TRBD1. The CDR3 runs to 15 residues. V lost 4 bases, J lost 6 bases, and 8 bases stayed unmatched. CDR1 and CDR2 (germline): WSHSY, SAAADI. CDR3 DNA sequence: TGCGCCAGCAGTGGGACCGGGACAGGGTCGGATACGCAGTATTTT. Encoded protein: CASSGTGTGSDTQYF.

The chain couples TRBV28 to TRBJ1-1, with D possibly TRBD1 on 6 matching bases. Trimming removed 7 bases at V and 9 bases at J, with 15 bases between. The CDR3 contains 12 residues. Germline CDR1 reads MDHEN; CDR2 reads SYDVKM. The DNA of the CDR3 is TGTGCCAGCACCCAACTGGGGACAAAAGCTTTCTTT. Its translation is CASTQLGTKAFF.

This clone was recorded a few times. At the DNA level, this CDR3 is encoded by other sequences in the same sample as well. Here the CDR3 reads CASSPSAEQPQHF. CDR3 in DNA: TGTGCCAGCTCCCCCTCAGCCGAACAGCCCCAGCATTTT. V and J are TRBV18 and TRBJ1-5, with D unresolved. The CDR3 consists of 13 residues. Germline CDR1 is KGHSH and CDR2 is LQKENI. V was trimmed by 6 bases and J by 7 bases, leaving 13 bases between them.

The chain is built from TRBV6-5 and TRBJ1-5; the D gene is possibly TRBD1 (6 bases). This CDR3 contains 13 residues. Germline CDR1 and CDR2: MNHEY and SVGAGI. V was pared by 6 bases and J by 5 bases, with 11 bases between. In DNA, the CDR3 is TGTGCCAGCAGCCCATCAGGGGATCAGCCCCAGCATTTT. Encoded protein: CASSPSGDQPQHF.